The T cell receptor (beta chain) under discussion was sequenced for a study of cytomegalovirus exposure and HLA in healthy donors. V lost 6 bases to trimming and J lost 5 bases, with 12 bases between them. This CDR3 comprises 13 residues. The germline gives CDR1 MNHEY, CDR2 SMNVEV (reference sequence). Researchers ran the PCR with 60 Vbeta and 13 Jbeta primers. Profiling relied on immunoSEQ multiplex PCR, and the TCRdb table lists in-frame clones only, not all of them. The sample table includes about 110,000 clones. The TCR sequence derives from a man aged 35 to 55 in good health and CMV-seropositive. The sequenced material came from PBMCs. This chain uses TRBV27 with TRBJ2-3; D gene ambiguous. CDR3 sequence reads: CASSRIGGDTQYF. The DNA of the CDR3 is TGTGCCAGCAGCCGGATAGGCGGAGATACGCAGTATTTT.